Following are 18 T cell receptor beta chains from one sample sequenced in a study of blood T cell repertoires in COVID-19. TCRdb's copy holds only in-frame clones and misses some; the assay was immunoSEQ multiplex PCR. The repertoire holds around 200,000 clones, with 70% to 90% as singletons. The sample comprised PBMCs or T cells enriched from blood (not recorded which). These receptors all stem from a man aged 25 to 40 who had recovered from COVID-19.

The J gene is TRBJ1-3, the V gene TRBV7-8; D gene unclear. The germline V gene encodes CDR1 SGHVS and CDR2 FQNEAQ. The V end lost 5 bases, the J end lost 10 bases, and 15 bases lay between the germline ends. The CDR3 loop spans 13 amino acids. The CDR3 coding sequence is TGTGCCAGCAGCACCAGGACGGGATTTACCATATATTTT. It translates to CASSTRTGFTIYF.

The J gene is TRBJ1-6, the V gene TRBV9; tentatively, D is TRBD1 (6 bases). Trimming removed 2 bases at V and 0 bases at J, with 9 bases between. The length of the CDR3 is 16 residues. CDR1 is SGDLS, CDR2 YYNGEE, per germline. The CDR3 coding sequence is TGTGCCAGCAGCGTGTACAGGGACTCCTATAATTCACCCCTCCACTTT. Amino acid sequence: CASSVYRDSYNSPLHF.

The chain joins TRBV13 to TRBJ1-1; possibly TRBD1 for D (6 bases). Germline lookup yields CDR1 PRHDT and CDR2 FYEKMQ (reference sequence). Trimming removed 4 bases from V and 10 bases from J, with 13 bases in between. The CDR3 is 12 residues long. CDR3: CASSSDRVSAFF. The CDR3 DNA is TGTGCCAGCAGCTCGGACAGAGTGTCAGCTTTCTTT.

V gene TRBV5-1 combines with J gene TRBJ2-7; TRBD2 matches at 8 bases. CDR1 and CDR2 (germline): SGHRS, YFSETQ. Losses at the gene ends were 1 base for V and 4 bases for J; bases not matched to a gene: 4. This CDR3 spans 14 amino acids. The DNA of the CDR3 is TGCGCCAGCAGCTTGCGGTCGGGGGGGTACGAGCAGTACTTC. Residues: CASSLRSGGYEQYF.

This chain links TRBV7-9 with TRBJ1-2; TRBD1 is a possible D gene (5 bases). CDR1 and CDR2 (germline): SEHNR, FQNEAQ (reference sequence). The CDR3 is made up of 14 amino acids. V was clipped by 6 bases and J by 7 bases, with 18 bases between them. Written as DNA, the CDR3 is TGTGCCAGCAGGGCTTCAGGGATTGCGCCTGGCTACACCTTC. Translating it yields CASRASGIAPGYTF.

This clone turned up a few times. This chain connects TRBV5-1 to TRBJ1-2, with D possibly being TRBD1 (5 bases). CDR3 length: 15 residues. Germline CDR1 and CDR2: SGHRS and YFSETQ. Trimming took 3 bases from V and 0 from J, leaving 12 bases between them. CDR3 protein: CASSSGHNPNYGYTF. DNA for the CDR3: TGCGCCAGCAGCTCAGGACACAACCCTAACTATGGCTACACCTTC.

This rearrangement joins TRBV30 to TRBJ1-5; D is perhaps TRBD1 (5 bases). The V and J ends lost 1 base and 3 bases respectively, with 7 bases between them. The CDR3 is made up of 13 amino acids. Germline assignment: CDR1 GTSNPN and CDR2 SVGIG (reference sequence). CDR3 DNA sequence: TGTGCCTGGAGTGCAGGGTACAATCAGCCCCAGCATTTT. It is translated as CAWSAGYNQPQHF. The whole variable domain, filled in from reference TRBV30 and TRBJ1-5, reads SQTIHQWPATLVQPVGSPLSLECTVEGTSNPNLYWYRQAAGRGLQLLFYSVGIGQISSEVPQNLSASRPQDRQFILSSKKLLLSDSGFYLCAWSAGYNQPQHFGDGTRLSIL.

The chain joins TRBV24-1 to TRBJ2-4; no firm D call. V gave up 3 bases and J gave up 1 base, with 18 bases separating them. The CDR3 is made up of 18 amino acids. Germline CDR1 KGHDR, CDR2 SFDVKD. The CDR3 sequence: CATSDPGLGQFAKNIQYF. In nucleotides, the CDR3 is TGTGCCACCAGTGATCCGGGTCTCGGTCAGTTCGCCAAAAACATTCAGTACTTC.

The rearrangement joins TRBV30 to TRBJ1-3; TRBD1 aligns across 7 bases. CDR1 is GTSNPN, CDR2 SVGIG, per germline (reference sequence). J was trimmed by 2 bases and V by 0 bases; bases with no gene match: 4. There are 15 residues in the CDR3. Here the CDR3 reads CAWSVRQGPGNTIYF. In DNA form, the CDR3 reads TGTGCCTGGAGTGTACGACAGGGACCTGGAAACACCATATATTTT.

This chain joins TRBV3-1 (or the pseudogene TRBV3-2) and TRBJ1-1; perhaps TRBD1 as D (5 bases). The germline V gene has CDR1 LGHDT and CDR2 YNNKEL (reference sequence). Trimming shortened V by 4 bases and J by 10 bases, and 13 bases separated the two germline ends. This CDR3 spans 12 amino acids. CDR3 region: CASSPHQGRAFF. In DNA form, the CDR3 reads TGTGCCAGCAGCCCGCATCAGGGTAGAGCTTTCTTT.

The chain joins TRBV9 to TRBJ1-2; 10 bases match TRBD1. Per germline, CDR1 SGDLS and CDR2 YYNGEE. With 0 bases clipped from V and 2 bases from J, the junction kept 4 bases outside the gene matches. The CDR3 consists of 16 residues. Written as DNA, the CDR3 is TGTGCCAGCAGCGTAGCGACAGGGGGCATAAACTATGGCTACACCTTC. Translation gives CASSVATGGINYGYTF.

V usage is TRBV13 and J usage is TRBJ2-7, with TRBD2 matching over 10 bases. The germline V gene has CDR1 PRHDT and CDR2 FYEKMQ (reference sequence). V lost 7 bases, J lost 3 bases, and 6 bases stayed unmatched. CDR3 length: 14 amino acids. CDR3 loop: CASMKASGSYEQYF. The DNA of the CDR3 is TGTGCCAGCATGAAGGCTAGCGGGAGCTACGAGCAGTACTTC.

This chain uses TRBV29-1 with TRBJ1-2; D may be TRBD1 (5 bases). With 5 bases removed from V and 5 bases from J, the gap between germline ends came to 21 bases. The CDR3 is made up of 15 amino acids. Looked up from germline, CDR1 is SQVTM and CDR2 is ANQGSEA. CDR3 residues: CSVRGSGRNTYGYTF. For the CDR3, the DNA is TGCAGCGTTCGGGGGTCGGGGCGAAACACTTATGGCTACACCTTC. Full variable domain (outside the CDR3, taken from reference TRBV29-1 and TRBJ1-2): SAVISQKPSRDICQRGTSLTIQCQVDSQVTMMFWYRQQPGQSLTLIATANQGSEATYESGFVIDKFPISRPNLTFSTLTVSNMSPEDSSIYLCSVRGSGRNTYGYTFGSGTRLTVV.

The gene calls are TRBV13 and TRBJ2-7; 9 bases line up with TRBD1. J gave up 6 bases and V 2 bases, and 8 bases lay outside the gene matches. The CDR3 runs 15 residues. Germline CDR1 reads PRHDT; CDR2 reads FYEKMQ (reference sequence). For the CDR3, the DNA is TGTGCCAGCAGCTTATCCGGGACAGGGACCTTCGAGCAGTACTTC. Residues: CASSLSGTGTFEQYF. The full variable domain, with the rest looked up from reference TRBV13 and TRBJ2-7, is AAGVIQSPRHLIKEKRETATLKCYPIPRHDTVYWYQQGPGQDPQFLISFYEKMQSDKGSIPDRFSAQQFSDYHSELNMSSLELGDSALYFCASSLSGTGTFEQYFGPGTRLTVT.

The chain carries TRBV6-5 and TRBJ2-7; D call uncertain. With 0 bases removed from V and 3 bases from J, the gap between germline ends came to 9 bases. CDR3 size: 14 residues. The germline CDR1 and CDR2 sequences are MNHEY and SVGAGI. The CDR3: CASSYSFPDYEQYF. The CDR3 DNA reads as TGTGCCAGCAGTTACTCTTTCCCAGACTACGAGCAGTACTTC.

The genes are TRBV5-1 and TRBJ2-7; weak D call: TRBD2 (6 bases). Looked up from germline, CDR1 is SGHRS and CDR2 is YFSETQ. CDR3 length: 12 amino acids. Trimming cost V 2 bases and J 5 bases, with 8 bases left between them. The CDR3 reads CASSLAGHEQYF. The CDR3 DNA is TGCGCCAGCAGCTTAGCGGGCCACGAGCAGTACTTC.

The chain has TRBV6-1 and TRBJ1-6; D not resolved. The ends were cut back, 0 bases at V and 8 bases at J, with 8 bases in the middle. Germline CDR1 is MNHNS and CDR2 is SASEGT. There are 14 residues in the CDR3. The CDR3 region has the DNA TGTGCCAGCAGTGAAGCGCCTACAGATTCACCCCTCCACTTT. Translation: CASSEAPTDSPLHF.

This chain connects TRBV4-2 to TRBJ2-4; D may be TRBD2 (7 bases). Germline values: CDR1 LGHNA, CDR2 YNFKEQ. The length of the CDR3 is 17 residues. V lost 4 bases, J lost 5 bases, and 21 bases lay in between. CDR3 nucleotide sequence: TGTGCCAGCAGCCCTCCCCGGGGGGCCGAGGGCGAAAACATTCAGTACTTC. This sequence encodes CASSPPRGAEGENIQYF.